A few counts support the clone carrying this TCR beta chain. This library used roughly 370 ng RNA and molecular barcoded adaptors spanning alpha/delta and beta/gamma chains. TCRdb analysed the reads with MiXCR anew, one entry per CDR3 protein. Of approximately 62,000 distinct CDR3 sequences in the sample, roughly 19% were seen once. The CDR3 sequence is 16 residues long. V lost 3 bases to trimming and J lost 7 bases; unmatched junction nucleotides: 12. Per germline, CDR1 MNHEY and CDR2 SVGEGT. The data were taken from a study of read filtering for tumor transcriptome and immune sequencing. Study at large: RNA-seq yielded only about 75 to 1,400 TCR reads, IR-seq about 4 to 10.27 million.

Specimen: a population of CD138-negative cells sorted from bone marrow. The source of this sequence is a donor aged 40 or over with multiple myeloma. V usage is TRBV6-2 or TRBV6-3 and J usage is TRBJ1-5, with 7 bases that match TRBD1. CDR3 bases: TGTGCCAGCAGTTATCGTTCGAGGGGGCAAGGCCAGCCCCAGCATTTT. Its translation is CASSYRSRGQGQPQHF.